This TCR beta chain was captured in a study of CD8 T cells in Susac syndrome (dated by TCRdb to about 2019). Background for the entire study: The study used repertoire sequencing to test whether antigen drove CD8+ T cell activation and differentiation in Susac syndrome. The study at large found these results: The number of individuals in the TCR sequencing and HLA analysis was acknowledged as relatively small.

High-throughput TCR beta sequencing profiled peripheral blood CD8+ and CD4+ T cells from healthy donors, Susac syndrome patients and multiple sclerosis patients. Healthy donors were age- and sex-matched controls. Bulk CD8+ and CD4+ T cells were purified by magnetic negative isolation, while CD8+ TEMRA cells were enriched using FACS. Blood was collected in EDTA tubes and processed within 24 hours, with PBMCs isolated through density gradient centrifugation. PBMCs destined for TCR sequencing were cryopreserved in liquid nitrogen and later thawed in a 37 °C water bath. The sorted or isolated CD4+, CD8+ and CD8+ TEMRA cells reached a purity of at least 90%. Remarks on this clonotype: Its antigen has not been determined. No base-level quality is on record; no much larger clone is a single base apart.

RNA was extracted using the RNeasy kit, and 0.5 to 1 microgram was reverse transcribed with random hexamers. The immunoSEQ multiplex PCR assay, covering 54 Vbeta and 13 Jbeta segments, was used to amplify TCR beta CDR3 regions. PCR amplification bias was corrected by using a synthetic template baseline for primer optimization and computational correction. The original pipeline was this. Reads were assigned to V, D and J genes according to IMGT and analyzed in immunoSEQ Analyzer, with only productive sequences retained. To calculate clonality, Shannon entropy was normalized by log2 of the number of productive unique sequences and then subtracted from one. Public and private clones were assessed among the 100 most prevalent clones of each patient and control. Susac-specific clones were defined as absent from healthy and MS cohorts, 800 to 1,200 published viral clones and other ImmuneACCESS disease sequences. TCRdb ran its own pipeline on the public reads, namely fastp trimming at Q25 and MiXCR clone calling, and kept in-frame beta chains. Identical CDR3 protein sequences are pooled into one entry, listed with their most common genes and DNA. The V and J calls shown here were made by TCRdb, not taken from the authors' results. The sample table lists over 95,000 distinct CDR3 sequences, roughly 91% of them with a count of one. The ten largest make up over 0.12% of the sample.

The CDR3 covers 15 residues, taking in both the cysteine and the phenylalanine. The sequence is cut down to CDR3 DNA, 45 bases in frame from base 1. The germline V gene (reference sequence) supplies CDR1 MNHEY and CDR2 SMNVEV. V loses 9 bases, J loses 7 bases, and the germline ends lie 23 bases apart. This receptor was identified in a human donor in good health. The V gene is TRBV27 and the J gene is TRBJ2-3; the D segment could be TRBD1, given 7 matching bases. Material for sequencing was CD4+ T cells from PBMCs. Here is the DNA: TGTGCCAGTAAGCTCCAGGGGGGTAGGGTCCATACGCAGTATTTT. The resulting protein is CASKLQGGRVHTQYF.